This TCR beta chain was captured by sequencing in a study of shared clonotypes between healthy human individuals. Overall study context: Each donor's CD8 memory used one plate, CD8 naive two, each CD4 subset three. Whole-study findings and limits: Among the subsets, naive ones generally showed larger estimated richness than memory ones. Generation of non-shared clonotypes was less probable than generation of clonotypes shared by all four donors.

Turning to this clone: Antigen specificity is unknown.

Germline loops: CDR1 SNHLY, CDR2 FYNNEI. The CDR3 totals 15 residues. Trimming pared 7 bases from V and 2 bases from J, leaving 16 bases between. Sequencing was performed with immunoSEQ multiplex PCR; in TCRdb, only in-frame clones are kept and a portion is missing. Here the sample spans 2 million or so clones, roughly 96% being singletons. The sequence derives from a young man in good health. The sample was naive CD4+ T cells sorted from blood. Subset defined: CD45RA+ positively selected. J is TRBJ2-3 and V is TRBV2, with D perhaps given as TRBD1 or TRBD2 (6 bases each). As DNA, the CDR3 is TGTGCCAGCAACATCCGGTGGGGGGCCACAGATACGCAGTATTTT. Translation: CASNIRWGATDTQYF. The variable domain in full, completed from reference TRBV2 and TRBJ2-3, reads EPEVTQTPSHQVTQMGQEVILRCVPISNHLYFYWYRQILGQKVEFLVSFYNNEISEKSEIFDDQFSVERPDGSNFTLKIRSTKLEDSAMYFCASNIRWGATDTQYFGPGTRLTVL.